Shown below are 14 T cell receptor beta chains from a single sample sequenced in a study of human T cells and chemical hapten exposure. TCRdb re-called the RACE reads through MiXCR, storing one row per CDR3 protein. Altogether about 270,000 distinct CDR3 sequences are present, over 7.5% being singletons, with the ten largest covering about 1.1%. Time point reported: pre-sensitization, week 0. Documented treatment: therapeutic diphenylcyclopropenone sensitization with weekly scalp DPC. Sample: whole blood, taken in connection with sensitization to the hapten diphenylcyclopropenone (DPC). Receptors were obtained from a man aged 18 to 29 with alopecia areata. Some clones in this sample may be carry-over from other donors' samples.

The chain employs TRBV4-3 and TRBJ1-2; D gene ambiguous. The germline CDR1 and CDR2 sequences are LGHNA and YSLEER. With 0 bases removed from V and 3 bases from J, the gap between germline ends came to 11 bases. CDR3 length: 15 residues. This CDR3 is CASSQDGSPDYGYTF. Written as DNA, the CDR3 is TGCGCCAGCAGCCAAGATGGCAGCCCGGACTATGGCTACACCTTC.

This chain links TRBV9 with TRBJ1-2; 7 positions agree with TRBD1. Germline CDR1 SGDLS, CDR2 YYNGEE. The V segment lost 0 bases and the J segment 3 bases; nucleotides outside the gene matches: 5. The CDR3 is 15 amino acids. CDR3 protein: CASSVAPGTDYGYTF. Here the CDR3 DNA reads TGTGCCAGCAGCGTAGCTCCCGGGACAGACTATGGCTACACCTTC.

This rearrangement joins TRBV4-3 to TRBJ2-1; 8 bases map to TRBD2. V lost 1 base to trimming and J lost 5 bases; unmatched junction nucleotides: 7. This CDR3 spans 16 amino acids. The germline CDR1 and CDR2 sequences are LGHNA and YSLEER. The DNA of the CDR3 is TGCGCCAGCAGCCAAGGGATCGGGACTAGAAACAATGAGCAGTTCTTC. Its protein product is CASSQGIGTRNNEQFF.

This clonotype occurred many times. V and J are TRBV7-9 and TRBJ1-3, with D hard to call. With 5 bases removed from V and 0 bases from J, the gap between germline ends came to 11 bases. In germline, CDR1 is SEHNR, CDR2 FQNEAQ (reference sequence). The CDR3 is 15 amino acids. DNA for the CDR3: TGTGCCAGCAGCAAGTCCACTCACTCTGGAAACACCATATATTTT. Its translation: CASSKSTHSGNTIYF.

A few counts support this clonotype. The chain has TRBV4-1 and TRBJ2-5; 7 nucleotides align to TRBD1. Losses at the gene ends were 1 base for V and 4 bases for J; bases not matched to a gene: 6. This CDR3 spans 15 amino acids. Germline lookup yields CDR1 MGHRA and CDR2 YSYEKL. The CDR3 coding sequence is TGCGCCAGCAGCCAAGGGACAGGAATACCAGAGACCCAGTACTTC. This encodes CASSQGTGIPETQYF.

This clonotype has ten or more counts. V is TRBV28 and J is TRBJ1-4; D not resolved. Trimming pared 3 bases from V and 8 bases from J, leaving 16 bases between. Per germline, CDR1 MDHEN and CDR2 SYDVKM. This CDR3 region has 15 residues. The CDR3 here is CASSLGQVLREKLFF. The CDR3 DNA is TGTGCCAGCAGTTTGGGTCAGGTATTGCGGGAAAAACTGTTTTTT.

Ten or more counts support this clonotype. V and J are TRBV7-9 and TRBJ2-2, with D uncertain. Germline V gene sequence: CDR1 SEHNR, CDR2 FQNEAQ (reference sequence). Trimming stripped 7 bases from V and 1 base from J, with 10 bases between. The length of the CDR3 is 14 residues. In nucleotides, the CDR3 is TGTGCCAGCACCGTACACCAGAACACCGGGGAGCTGTTTTTT. Its protein is CASTVHQNTGELFF.

The V call is TRBV7-9, the J call TRBJ1-2; D gene ambiguous. Trimming took off 2 bases at V and 3 bases at J, with 13 bases between the two ends. The CDR3 has 15 residues. Germline V gives CDR1 SEHNR, CDR2 FQNEAQ (reference sequence). CDR3 amino acids: CASSLLGPAYYGYTF. CDR3 in DNA: TGTGCCAGCAGCTTACTAGGACCGGCATACTATGGCTACACCTTC.

To note about this clonotype: This may be a read error, as it is one base from a much larger clone. The rearrangement joins TRBV28 to TRBJ1-1; D is unresolved. Germline V lookup: CDR1 MDHEN, CDR2 SYDVKM. V lost 6 bases to trimming and J lost 2 bases, with 7 bases between them. This CDR3 region has 12 residues. CDR3 nucleotides: TGTGCCAGCAGACTTATAAACACTGAAGCTTTCTTT. This translates into CASRLINTEAFF. Variable domain in full (rest from reference TRBV28 and TRBJ1-1): DVKVTQSSRYLVKRTGEKVFLECVQDMDHENMFWYRQDPGLGLRLIYFSYDVKMKEKGDIPEGYSVSREKKERFSLILESASTNQTSMYLCASRLINTEAFFGQGTRLTVV.

The chain has TRBV18 and TRBJ1-1, with 11 nucleotides matching TRBD1. V dropped 1 base and J dropped 2; count of bases not matched to a gene: 9. There are 18 residues in the CDR3. The germline gives CDR1 KGHSH, CDR2 LQKENI. The CDR3 loop reads CASSPLLRDRGGNTEAFF. CDR3 nucleotide sequence: TGTGCCAGCTCACCACTGCTGCGGGACAGGGGGGGCAACACTGAAGCTTTCTTT.

This clonotype was seen more than once but under ten times. The chain employs TRBV20-1 and TRBJ2-7; D is undetermined. V shed 0 bases and J shed 1 base, with 7 bases lying between them. The germline V gene encodes CDR1 DFQATT and CDR2 SNEGSKA (reference sequence). This CDR3 spans 13 amino acids. The CDR3 protein is CSARDEVSYEQYV. CDR3 in DNA: TGCAGTGCTAGAGACGAGGTTTCCTACGAGCAGTACGTC.

This clonotype was counted between two and nine times. The gene calls are TRBV7-9 and TRBJ1-4, with D unresolved. The CDR3 spans 15 residues. With 0 bases removed from V and 0 bases from J, the gap between germline ends came to 5 bases. CDR1 and CDR2 from the germline V gene are SEHNR and FQNEAQ (reference sequence). The CDR3 spells CASSLAPATNEKLFF. The CDR3 nucleotides read TGTGCCAGCAGCTTAGCGCCGGCAACTAATGAAAAACTGTTTTTT.

The chain employs TRBV2 and TRBJ1-1, with 7 bases aligning to TRBD1. This CDR3 spans 15 amino acids. Unmatched junction bases numbered 11, after V lost 6 bases and J lost 4 bases. Germline V lookup: CDR1 SNHLY, CDR2 FYNNEI. CDR3 protein: CASRREARDSTEAFF. The CDR3 coding sequence is TGTGCCAGCAGGCGAGAGGCCCGGGACAGCACTGAAGCTTTCTTT.

In this sample, this clonotype turned up a few times. This chain links TRBV5-1 with TRBJ2-5; 10 bases line up with TRBD1. Germline V CDR1 and CDR2: SGHRS, YFSETQ. V lost 0 bases to trimming and J lost 6 bases; unmatched junction nucleotides: 5. The CDR3 runs 15 residues. CDR3 in amino acids: CASSLGQGAGKTQYF. CDR3 DNA: TGCGCCAGCAGCTTGGGACAGGGGGCTGGAAAGACCCAGTACTTC.